These T cell receptor beta chains were read from a single sample in a study of Graves' ophthalmopathy and Graves' hyperthyroidism. MiXCR, applied by TCRdb to the multiplex PCR reads, yields one record per CDR3 protein. The table includes some 160,000 distinct CDR3 sequences, around 40% detected once. The sequencing sample was made of peripheral blood. These receptors all stem from a man aged 25 to 40 with Graves' ophthalmopathy. CDR3s leave out the opening cysteine and the closing phenylalanine or tryptophan. Clone size is stated in some rows and not others, as once, few, many or a class when expanded.

size	V	CDR3
many	TRBV20-1	SARDRITGELF
-	TRBV28	ASSVRGDYGYT
many	TRBV29-1	STTPGGETQY
-	TRBV7-8	ASSLTGGEPGYT
many	TRBV3-1	ASSQEQGTDYEQY
-	TRBV15	ATSSRTNTEAF
many	TRBV12-3/TRBV12-4	ASTRVSGSTGELF
many	TRBV7-2	ASSLGLAGSETQY
-	TRBV2	ASSELASGLGEQY
-	TRBV4-3	ASSQGGDRVHEQY
-	TRBV5-1	ASSLAGYSPLH
-	TRBV6-2/TRBV6-3	ASSYGLWETQY
many	TRBV24-1	ATSDSSRVQGSSYGYT
-	TRBV6-5	ASSYADSSYNEQF
few	TRBV6-5	ASSYSIAGTSEQY
many	TRBV12-3/TRBV12-4	ASRNNRDQPQH
many	TRBV2	ASSEGYSNQPQH
many	TRBV14	ASSRGSGELF
-	TRBV7-2	ASSLAGAFNTEAF
many	TRBV7-2	ASSLAGAGGETQY
many	TRBV12-3/TRBV12-4	ASSFYGLAGGETQY
-	TRBV27	ASIAEAF
-	TRBV11-2	ASSFGLAGGSYEQY
-	TRBV4-1	ASSQTFGQPNTGAF
many	TRBV6-2/TRBV6-3	ASSPGVRSEKLF
many	TRBV12-3/TRBV12-4	ASSFGGDPYGYT
many	TRBV27	ASSPQQGSNGKAF
-	TRBV28	ASSAGTGKLFIGYT
-	TRBV4-2	ASSQGGGRITNSPLH
many	TRBV27	ASSLIAGPLETQY
-	TRBV12-3/TRBV12-4	ASSGRSNTEAF
many	TRBV6-2/TRBV6-3	ATGQGAFEQY
-	TRBV6-1	ASHYEQY
many	TRBV6-2/TRBV6-3	ASSYSDWETQY
many	TRBV24-1	ATSMKGQPNTGELF
many	TRBV6-1	ASSEVTISGNTIY
-	TRBV7-9	ASSTTGSYEQY
many	TRBV29-1	SVDTGQVGEQY
-	TRBV6-2/TRBV6-3	ASSYRVVYTEAF
many	TRBV12-3/TRBV12-4	GSPTGGKMNTEAF
many	TRBV6-2/TRBV6-3	ASSYNREWETQY
few	TRBV6-2/TRBV6-3	ARGTSGIDEQY
many	TRBV6-2/TRBV6-3	ASSRELEPGELF
few	TRBV11-2	ASSLGVAGASYEQY
many	TRBV5-1	ASSRAGEPSYEQY
-	TRBV6-5	ASSYSGTEY
once	TRBV7-8	ASTLQEQETQY
-	TRBV12-3/TRBV12-4	ASSPSPPGPSYGYT
many	TRBV28	ASSRTYGYT
many	TRBV20-1	SVVNPGGGQSNQPQH
-	TRBV6-2/TRBV6-3	ASTSRREIPYEQY
many	TRBV6-2/TRBV6-3	ASSTPGTAQETQY
-	TRBV28	ASLRRGETQY
-	TRBV6-2/TRBV6-3	ASRPPGQNYGYT
-	TRBV12-3/TRBV12-4	ASRTGRDTEAF
-	TRBV6-1	ASSEVGRQRDYEQY
many	TRBV24-1	ATRGTDLTEAF
many	TRBV28	ATRSAAIGTEAF
many	TRBV6-2/TRBV6-3	ASSYATSGYEQY
many	TRBV15	ATSRALRGYTEAF